The 14 T cell receptor beta chains below were found in one sample sequenced in a study of T cell clonality in common variable immunodeficiency. Sequencing was performed with immunoSEQ multiplex PCR; in TCRdb, only in-frame clones are kept and a portion is missing. The repertoire consists of over 35,000 clones, none detected only once. The sequencing sample was made of peripheral blood mononuclear cells. These TCRs come from a person aged 18 to 69 in good health.

This clone was counted ten times or more. With the read ending 3 residues before the CDR3 end, the germline J gene is used to fill in that end. The chain couples TRBV30 to TRBJ2-5; D may be TRBD2 (6 bases). CDR1 and CDR2 from the germline V gene are GTSNPN and SVGIG (reference sequence). CDR3 size: 14 residues. The germline V and J ends were trimmed by 5 bases and 4 bases, with 17 bases remaining between them. The CDR3 DNA, read in part, is TGTGCCTGGGCTTTTGGAGGGCCCGGAGAGACC. Translating gives CAWAFGGPGET. The complete CDR3 protein is CAWAFGGPGETQYF.

In its sample, this clone was seen many times. The CDR3 end is not reached by the read, which stops 3 residues before it; the germline J gene fills it in. The chain links TRBV5-1 to TRBJ1-1, with TRBD1 matching 7 bases. J gave up 7 bases and V 6 bases, and 15 bases lay outside the gene matches. The germline gives CDR1 SGHRS, CDR2 YFSETQ. This CDR3 spans 15 amino acids. This CDR3 reads CASTTGDPPLGEAFF. The sequenced CDR3 bases are TGCGCCAGCACAACAGGGGATCCCCCCCTGGGTGAA.

This clone was picked up many times. The read terminates 3 residues ahead of where the CDR3 ends, so the germline J gene completes it. The rearrangement joins TRBV5-6 to TRBJ2-7, with 7 bases fitting TRBD2. Germline assignment: CDR1 SGHDT and CDR2 YYEEEE. V lost 7 bases to trimming and J lost 1 base; unmatched junction nucleotides: 2. CDR3 length: 12 amino acids. The CDR3 sequence: CASSRESYEQYF. The sequenced part of the CDR3 DNA is TGTGCCAGCTCGCGGGAGTCCTACGAG.

On this clone itself: The CDR3 end lies 3 residues beyond the end of the read and is filled in from the germline J gene. The J gene is TRBJ1-2, the V gene TRBV7-9; maybe TRBD1 (5 bases). The CDR3 is made up of 14 amino acids. Germline V gives CDR1 SEHNR, CDR2 FQNEAQ (reference sequence). The CDR3 sequence is CASSLQGPTDTYTF. The sequenced CDR3 bases are TGTGCCAGCAGCTTACAGGGTCCCACAGATACC.

This clone has a count of ten or more. The read stops 3 residues short of the end of the CDR3; the missing end is completed from the germline J gene. V usage is TRBV11-2 and J usage is TRBJ1-1; a possible D gene is TRBD1 (5 bases). From germline, CDR1 is SGHAT and CDR2 FQNNGV. This CDR3 comprises 14 residues. Trimming shortened V by 3 bases and J by 6 bases, and 14 bases separated the two germline ends. CDR3 DNA, as far as it was read: TGTGCCAGCAGCTTTTCCCCGGGGGACGCTGAA. It is translated as CASSFSPGDAE. The entire CDR3 is CASSFSPGDAEAFF.

Remarks on this clone: The read is 3 residues too short to cover the CDR3 end, so that end is filled in from the germline J gene. The rearrangement uses TRBV19 and TRBJ1-2; the D gene is possibly TRBD1 (6 bases). The germline CDR1 and CDR2 sequences are LNHDA and SQIVND (reference sequence). The CDR3 length is 16 residues. Partial CDR3 DNA: TGTGCCAGTAGTATTCCCACAACAGGGACCAAAAACATC. Translation gives CASSIPTTGTKNI. In full, the CDR3 reads CASSIPTTGTKNIYTF.

This clone came up a few times. The read comes to an end 3 residues before the CDR3 does, leaving the germline J gene to fill in the end. This rearrangement joins TRBV5-1 to TRBJ2-5; D is unresolved. Germline-derived CDR1 and CDR2 are SGHRS and YFSETQ. The germline V and J ends were trimmed by 0 bases and 5 bases, with 14 bases remaining between them. This CDR3 comprises 15 residues. CDR3 loop: CASSLVGQQEETQYF. The CDR3 bases that were read are TGCGCCAGCAGCTTGGTAGGGCAGCAGGAGGAGACC.

The table lists this clone with many counts. The read ends 3 residues shy of where the CDR3 ends; the end is completed using the germline J gene. The V and J genes are TRBV19 and TRBJ2-1, with 8 positions matching TRBD2. With 3 bases clipped from V and 6 bases from J, the junction kept 13 bases outside the gene matches. The germline CDR1 and CDR2 sequences are LNHDA and SQIVND (reference sequence). The CDR3 is 17 residues long. The part of the CDR3 DNA that was read is TGTGCCAGTAGTATTCCCCCGGGACTAGATACGACCAATGAG. It codes for CASSIPPGLDTTNE. In full, the CDR3 reads CASSIPPGLDTTNEQFF.

This clone was seen many times. The read falls 3 residues short of the CDR3 end, and the missing part is taken from the germline J gene. The V and J genes are TRBV30 and TRBJ2-6; no definite D call. The CDR3 loop spans 17 amino acids. From germline, CDR1 is GTSNPN and CDR2 SVGIG (reference sequence). The V end was cut by 0 bases, the J end by 0 bases, with 12 bases between. The CDR3 sequence: CAWSVGSSFSGANVLTF. The part of the CDR3 DNA that was read is TGTGCCTGGAGTGTAGGGTCCTCCTTCTCTGGGGCCAACGTC.

There are many counts of this clone. The CDR3 loop is CASAWGGQRADTQYF. CDR3 DNA, as far as it was read: TGTGCCAGCGCATGGGGGGGGCAACGGGCAGATACG. The V and J genes are TRBV7-8 and TRBJ2-3; maybe TRBD2 (7 bases). The CDR3 is cut off 3 residues early in the read; its end comes from the germline J gene. Germline-derived CDR1 and CDR2 are SGHVS and FQNEAQ. V lost 8 bases and J 4 bases, leaving 19 bases between the germline ends. This CDR3 region has 15 residues. Looking up the rest from reference TRBV7-8 and TRBJ2-3 gives the full variable domain: GAGVSQSPRYKVAKRGQDVALRCDPISGHVSLFWYQQALGQGPEFLTYFQNEAQLDKSGLPSDRFFAERPEGSVSTLKIQRTQQEDSAVYLCASAWGGQRADTQYFGPGTRLTVL.

Regarding this clone: The DNA ends 3 residues before the CDR3 does, and the rest of the CDR3 is filled in from the germline J gene. The J gene is TRBJ1-1, the V gene TRBV7-6; a possible D gene is TRBD1 (6 bases). CDR3 size: 13 residues. In germline, CDR1 is SGHVS, CDR2 FNYEAQ. The sequenced part of the CDR3 DNA is TGTGCCAGCAGCCCTGGGCAGTTGGGGGCA. Amino acids: CASSPGQLGA. The entire CDR3 reads CASSPGQLGAAFF.

This clone turned up a few times. The CDR3 end is not reached by the read, which stops 3 residues before it; the germline J gene fills it in. The genes are TRBV30 and TRBJ1-2; D remains ambiguous. Per the germline V gene, CDR1 is GTSNPN and CDR2 is SVGIG (reference sequence). The CDR3 spans 11 residues. The CDR3 bases that were read are TGTGCCTGGAGGACCGCGGGAGGC. Translating it yields CAWRTAGG. The full CDR3 reads CAWRTAGGYTF.

There are a few counts of this clone. A read error may produce the germline difference seen at one junction end. The DNA ends 3 residues before the CDR3 does, and the rest of the CDR3 is filled in from the germline J gene. The rearrangement uses TRBV7-9 and TRBJ2-2, with D tentatively TRBD2 (5 bases). CDR3 size: 13 residues. The germline V gene has CDR1 SEHNR and CDR2 FQNEAQ (reference sequence). The part of the CDR3 DNA that was read is TGTGCCAGCTTATCGGGGAACGCCGGGGAG. It encodes CASLSGNAGE. The entire CDR3 reads CASLSGNAGELFF.

The table lists this clone with many counts. CDR3 DNA, as far as it was read: TGTGCCAGCAGCTTAGCGGGACTACAAGATACG. Its translation is CASSLAGLQDT. The complete CDR3 sequence is CASSLAGLQDTQYF. This chain connects TRBV7-2 to TRBJ2-3, with TRBD2 matching over 7 bases. The read stops 3 residues short of the end of the CDR3; the missing end is completed from the germline J gene. CDR1 and CDR2 (germline): SGHTA, FQGNSA. The junction had 2 bases not matched to a gene; V was cut back by 0 bases and J by 5 bases. The CDR3 covers 14 residues.